This T cell receptor (beta chain) originates from a study of cytomegalovirus exposure and HLA in healthy donors. Notes on the study in general: Rarity held for most TCR sequences, but there were some public TCRs that occurred in many donors. In vitro, three CMV-associated chains proved specific for CMV antigens.

TCRdb's copy holds only in-frame clones and misses some; the assay was immunoSEQ multiplex PCR. Of more than 250,000 clones in the sample, 86% were seen once. The germline V gene has CDR1 SQVTM and CDR2 ANQGSEA. After removal of 5 bases from V and 1 base from J, the junction contained 7 bases not matched to a gene. The CDR3 is 14 residues long. With regard to this clone: Its matching antigen is unknown.

Input material: PBMCs. This clonotype was obtained from a woman aged 18-29 years in good health and CMV-seronegative. J is TRBJ2-7 and V is TRBV29-1, with 8 nucleotides matching TRBD1. CDR3 nucleotides: TGCAGCGTTAAACCGGGACAGGCGTCCTACGAGCAGTACTTC. As protein: CSVKPGQASYEQYF.